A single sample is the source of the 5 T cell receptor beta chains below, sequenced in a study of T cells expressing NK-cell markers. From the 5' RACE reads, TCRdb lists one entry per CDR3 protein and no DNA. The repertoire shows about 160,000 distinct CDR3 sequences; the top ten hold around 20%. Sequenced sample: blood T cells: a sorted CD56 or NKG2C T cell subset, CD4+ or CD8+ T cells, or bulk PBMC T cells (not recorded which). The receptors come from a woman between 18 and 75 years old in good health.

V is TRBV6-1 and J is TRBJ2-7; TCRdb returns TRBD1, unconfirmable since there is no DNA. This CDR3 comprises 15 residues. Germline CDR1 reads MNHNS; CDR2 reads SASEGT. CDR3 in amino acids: CASRSPGQGSYEQYF.

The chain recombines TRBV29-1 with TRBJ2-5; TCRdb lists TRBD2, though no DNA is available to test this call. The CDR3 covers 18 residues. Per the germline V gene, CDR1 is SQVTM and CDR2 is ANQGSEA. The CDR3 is CSVEDLVSGLADKETQYF.

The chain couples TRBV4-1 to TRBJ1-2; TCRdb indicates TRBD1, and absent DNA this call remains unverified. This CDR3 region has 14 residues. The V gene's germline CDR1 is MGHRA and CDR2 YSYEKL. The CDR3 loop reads CASSQEGQGNGYTF.

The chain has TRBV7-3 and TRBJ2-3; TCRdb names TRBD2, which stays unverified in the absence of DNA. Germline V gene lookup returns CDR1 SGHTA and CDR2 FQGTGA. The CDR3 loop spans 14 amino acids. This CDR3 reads CASRKGGPPDTQYF.

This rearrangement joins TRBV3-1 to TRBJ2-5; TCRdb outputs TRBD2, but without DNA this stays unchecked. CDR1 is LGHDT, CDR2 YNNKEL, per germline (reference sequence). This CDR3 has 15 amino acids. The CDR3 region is CASSHAISGVETQYF.